This is a list of T cell receptor beta chains from one sample in a study of OX40 agonist ivuxolimab in advanced cancers. Produced via immunoSEQ multiplex PCR; TCRdb's table is partial and in-frame only. The sample has approximately 17,000 clones; roughly 85% are singletons. Sequenced material: CD4+ or CD8+ T cells sorted from blood, taken in a trial of the OX40 agonist ivuxolimab. The receptors come from an adult with an advanced solid tumor such as melanoma, head and neck, liver or kidney cancer. Each CDR3 is given with its conserved first and last residue. D genes are given only for firm matches. Clone sizes are given selectively: once, few, many, or a class where the clone is expanded.

size	V	D	J	CDR3	DNA
NA	TRBV29-1	TRBD1	TRBJ1-5	CSVALTGGLGQPQHF	TGCAGCGTTGCCCTGACAGGGGGCTTGGGTCAGCCCCAGCATTTT
NA	TRBV7-9	TRBD2	TRBJ2-7	CASTKRTSGSPSLYEQYF	TGTGCCAGCACCAAGAGGACTAGCGGGAGCCCATCCCTCTACGAGCAGTACTTC
NA	TRBV12-5	NA	TRBJ1-2	CASGLDGYSGGYTF	TGTGCTAGTGGTTTAGACGGATACTCTGGGGGCTACACCTTC
once	TRBV10-1	TRBD1	TRBJ2-1	CASSDRAYNEQFF	TGCGCCAGCTCGGACAGGGCCTACAATGAGCAGTTCTTC
NA	TRBV28	NA	TRBJ1-4	CASSRETTNEKLFF	TGTGCCAGCAGCCGGGAGACAACTAATGAAAAACTGTTTTTT
NA	TRBV11-2	TRBD2	TRBJ2-5	CASSLDPGLAGGETQYF	TGTGCCAGCAGCTTAGATCCCGGACTAGCGGGAGGAGAGACCCAGTACTTC
NA	TRBV7-6	NA	TRBJ2-7	CASSSFNREKDEQYF	TGTGCCAGCAGCTCCTTCAACAGGGAGAAAGACGAGCAGTACTTC
NA	TRBV9	TRBD2	TRBJ2-5	CASSTLAGAAAGGQYF	TGTGCCAGCAGCACCTTAGCGGGAGCCGCGGCGGGAGGCCAGTACTTC
NA	TRBV4-2	TRBD2	TRBJ2-1	CASSQHRPQGLAGSNEQFF	TGTGCCAGCAGCCAGCACCGGCCTCAGGGACTAGCGGGCTCAAATGAGCAGTTCTTC
NA	TRBV28	NA	TRBJ2-3	CASSLSSTDTQYF	TGTGCCAGCAGTTTATCAAGCACAGATACGCAGTATTTT
once	TRBV6-1	NA	TRBJ1-1	CASSDVEGPYTEAFF	TGTGCCAGCAGTGACGTGGAGGGGCCCTACACTGAAGCTTTCTTT
NA	TRBV28	NA	TRBJ1-5	CASRGGQPQHF	TGTGCCAGCAGGGGAGGTCAGCCCCAGCATTTT
NA	TRBV30	TRBD1	TRBJ2-1	CAWRRGLEQFF	TGTGCCTGGAGAAGGGGGCTGGAGCAGTTCTTC
NA	TRBV6-8	NA	TRBJ2-7	CASSYATAYEQYF	TGTGCCAGCAGTTACGCGACAGCCTACGAGCAGTACTTC
NA	TRBV5-6	TRBD1	TRBJ1-3	CASSLAPDRTGNTIYF	TGTGCCAGCAGCTTGGCCCCGGACAGGACTGGAAACACCATATATTTT
NA	TRBV5-6	TRBD2	TRBJ2-5	CASSLTSGRGKTQYF	TGTGCCAGCAGCTTGACTAGCGGGAGGGGGAAGACCCAGTACTTC
once	TRBV11-3	NA	TRBJ1-5	CASSLGSNQPQHF	TGTGCCAGCAGCTTAGGTTCCAATCAGCCCCAGCATTTT
NA	TRBV13	TRBD2	TRBJ2-7	CASIAATSDEQYF	TGTGCCAGCATAGCCGCCACTAGCGACGAGCAGTACTTC
few	TRBV29-1	NA	TRBJ1-2	CSVEGTGPIYGYTF	TGCAGCGTTGAGGGCACCGGGCCTATATATGGCTACACCTTC
once	TRBV4-1	NA	TRBJ2-5	CASSQDRTVSETQYF	TGCGCCAGCAGCCAAGATAGGACTGTTTCCGAGACCCAGTACTTC
few	TRBV6-6	NA	TRBJ1-2	CASWGGGYTF	TGTGCCAGCTGGGGAGGCGGCTACACCTTC
NA	TRBV6-5	NA	TRBJ2-2	CASSGGTGELFF	TGTGCCAGCAGCGGGGGCACCGGGGAGCTGTTTTTT
NA	TRBV29-1	NA	TRBJ2-7	CSVVVPDVSSYEQYF	TGCAGCGTTGTAGTGCCGGACGTATCCTCCTACGAGCAGTACTTC
NA	TRBV7-8	TRBD1	TRBJ1-3	CASSRGQVYSGNTIYF	TGTGCCAGCAGCAGGGGACAGGTGTACTCTGGAAACACCATATATTTT
NA	TRBV28	TRBD1	TRBJ1-2	CASSFLPRDRERGGYTF	TGTGCCAGCAGTTTCCTCCCACGTGACAGGGAGAGAGGTGGCTACACCTTC
NA	TRBV4-3	NA	TRBJ1-1	CASSQVGGGTEAFF	TGCGCCAGCAGCCAAGTTGGGGGGGGCACTGAAGCTTTCTTT
NA	TRBV7-8	TRBD1	TRBJ2-2	CASSSNRDSLGSNTGELFF	TGTGCCAGCAGCTCGAACCGGGACAGCCTCGGATCGAACACCGGGGAGCTGTTTTTT
NA	TRBV28	NA	TRBJ1-1	CASSSPGGTEAFF	TGTGCCAGCAGTTCCCCTGGTGGGACTGAAGCTTTCTTT
NA	TRBV18	NA	TRBJ2-5	CASSPRSGGPLGTQYF	TGTGCCAGCTCACCACGGTCCGGGGGTCCGTTGGGGACCCAGTACTTC
NA	TRBV4-3	TRBD1	TRBJ2-2	CASSQGTGGFTGELFF	TGCGCCAGCAGCCAAGGGACAGGGGGTTTCACCGGGGAGCTGTTTTTT
NA	TRBV9	TRBD2	TRBJ2-1	CASSIGLADSYNEQFF	TGTGCCAGCAGCATAGGACTAGCGGACTCCTACAATGAGCAGTTCTTC
NA	TRBV27	NA	TRBJ1-1	CASSIGSNTEAFF	TGTGCCAGCAGTATAGGATCAAACACTGAAGCTTTCTTT
NA	TRBV5-1	TRBD2	TRBJ2-7	CASSLYLSSGREAYEQYF	TGCGCCAGCAGCTTGTATCTGTCTAGCGGGAGGGAGGCCTACGAGCAGTACTTC
NA	TRBV29-1	NA	TRBJ2-7	CSVRDLSYEQYF	TGCAGCGTCCGGGACCTGTCCTACGAGCAGTACTTC
NA	TRBV28	NA	TRBJ1-3	CASSSLPSRGNTIYF	TGTGCCAGCAGTTCCCTCCCTTCACGGGGAAACACCATATATTTT
NA	TRBV5-5	NA	TRBJ2-7	CASSSSAGSSYEQYF	TGTGCCAGCAGCTCGTCGGCGGGAAGCTCCTACGAGCAGTACTTC
NA	TRBV5-8	NA	TRBJ2-2	CASSFPDYTGELFF	TGTGCCAGCAGCTTCCCGGACTACACCGGGGAGCTGTTTTTT
NA	TRBV5-6	NA	TRBJ2-7	CASSPGDGYEQYF	TGTGCCAGCAGCCCCGGGGACGGCTACGAGCAGTACTTC
NA	TRBV6-1	NA	TRBJ2-3	CASSDLGLYTDTQYF	TGTGCCAGCAGTGACCTAGGACTATACACAGATACGCAGTATTTT
NA	TRBV4-1	NA	TRBJ1-2	CASSQEETYYGYTF	TGCGCCAGCAGCCAAGAAGAGACGTACTATGGCTACACCTTC
NA	TRBV5-6	NA	TRBJ2-7	CASTTVGGHEQYF	TGTGCCAGCACAACGGTCGGGGGTCACGAGCAGTACTTC
NA	TRBV19	NA	TRBJ2-2	CASSIGSGELFF	TGTGCCAGTAGTATTGGGTCCGGGGAGCTGTTTTTT
NA	TRBV11-2	TRBD1	TRBJ1-1	CASSWTGGGRPEAFF	TGTGCCAGCAGCTGGACAGGGGGCGGAAGACCTGAAGCTTTCTTT
medium-sized	TRBV5-6	NA	TRBJ2-7	CASSSLLGSPNEQYF	TGTGCCAGCAGCTCCCTCTTAGGGTCCCCTAACGAGCAGTACTTC
NA	TRBV28	TRBD1	TRBJ1-5	CASSLGQGARQPQHF	TGTGCCAGCAGCCTTGGACAGGGGGCTCGGCAGCCCCAGCATTTT
NA	TRBV5-4	NA	TRBJ1-2	CASSQDEQGWPYGYTF	TGTGCCAGCAGCCAAGATGAGCAGGGATGGCCCTATGGCTACACCTTC
NA	TRBV27	TRBD2	TRBJ2-1	CASSLASGRNEQFF	TGTGCCAGCAGTTTGGCTAGCGGGAGAAATGAGCAGTTCTTC
NA	TRBV14	TRBD1	TRBJ2-1	CASSLLQGFYNEQFF	TGTGCCAGCAGCCTCTTACAGGGGTTCTACAATGAGCAGTTCTTC
NA	TRBV5-4	NA	TRBJ2-5	CATLKEQTQETQYF	TGTGCCACCTTGAAGGAGCAAACCCAAGAGACCCAGTACTTC
NA	TRBV27	TRBD1	TRBJ1-1	CASSLSHRGNTEAFF	TGTGCCAGCAGTTTGAGCCACAGGGGGAACACTGAAGCTTTCTTT
NA	TRBV9	TRBD2	TRBJ2-1	CASSAAGVGYNEQFF	TGTGCCAGCAGCGCCGCGGGGGTCGGTTACAATGAGCAGTTCTTC
NA	TRBV6-5	TRBD1	TRBJ1-5	CASSPGTVQPQHF	TGTGCCAGCAGTCCCGGGACAGTCCAGCCCCAGCATTTT
NA	TRBV9	TRBD1	TRBJ1-2	CASSARTGAGGGYTF	TGTGCCAGCAGCGCGAGAACAGGGGCGGGAGGTGGCTACACCTTC
NA	TRBV6-5	NA	TRBJ2-3	CASSPGPSTDTQYF	TGTGCCAGCAGCCCCGGGCCTAGCACAGATACGCAGTATTTT
NA	TRBV6-6	NA	TRBJ2-1	CASSYIGARVDEQFF	TGTGCCAGCAGTTACATAGGGGCGCGGGTGGATGAGCAGTTCTTC
NA	TRBV7-3	NA	TRBJ2-5	CASSLSGLGGTQYF	TGTGCCAGCAGCTTATCAGGGCTCGGAGGGACCCAGTACTTC
NA	TRBV7-8	TRBD1	TRBJ1-5	CASSPGTDQPQHF	TGTGCCAGCAGCCCCGGGACAGATCAGCCCCAGCATTTT